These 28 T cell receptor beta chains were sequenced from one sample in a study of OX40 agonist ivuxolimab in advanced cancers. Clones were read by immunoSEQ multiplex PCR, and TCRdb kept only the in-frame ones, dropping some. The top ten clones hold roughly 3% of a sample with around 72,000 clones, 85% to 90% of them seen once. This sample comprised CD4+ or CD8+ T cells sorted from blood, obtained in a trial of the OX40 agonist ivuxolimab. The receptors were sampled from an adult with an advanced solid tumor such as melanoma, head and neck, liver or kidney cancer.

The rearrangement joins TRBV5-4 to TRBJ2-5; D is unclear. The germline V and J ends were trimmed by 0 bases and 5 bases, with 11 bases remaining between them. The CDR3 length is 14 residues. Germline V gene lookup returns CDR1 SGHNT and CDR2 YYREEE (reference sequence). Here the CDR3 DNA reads TGTGCCAGCAGCTTGGCCTTTGGTCGGGAGACCCAGTACTTC. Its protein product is CASSLAFGRETQYF.

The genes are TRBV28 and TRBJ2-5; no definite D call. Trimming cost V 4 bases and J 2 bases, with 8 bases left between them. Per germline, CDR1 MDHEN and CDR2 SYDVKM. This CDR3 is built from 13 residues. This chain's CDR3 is CASSSGAQETQYF. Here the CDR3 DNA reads TGTGCCAGCAGTTCAGGTGCGCAAGAGACCCAGTACTTC.

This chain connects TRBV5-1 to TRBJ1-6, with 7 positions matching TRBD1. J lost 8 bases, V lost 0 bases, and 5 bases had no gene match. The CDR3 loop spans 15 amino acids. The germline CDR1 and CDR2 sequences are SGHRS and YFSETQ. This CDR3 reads CASSLGGRGDSPLHF. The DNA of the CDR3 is TGCGCCAGCAGCTTGGGAGGCAGGGGGGATTCACCCCTCCACTTT. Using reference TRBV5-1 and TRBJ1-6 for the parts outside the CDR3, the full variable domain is KAGVTQTPRYLIKTRGQQVTLSCSPISGHRSVSWYQQTPGQGLQFLFEYFSETQRNKGNFPGRFSGRQFSNSRSEMNVSTLELGDSALYLCASSLGGRGDSPLHFGNGTRLTVT.

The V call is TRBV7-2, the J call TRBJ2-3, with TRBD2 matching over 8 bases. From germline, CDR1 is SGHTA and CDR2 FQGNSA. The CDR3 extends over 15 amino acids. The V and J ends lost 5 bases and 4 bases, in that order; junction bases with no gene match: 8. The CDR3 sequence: CASSPSGSRADTQYF. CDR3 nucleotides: TGTGCCAGCAGCCCCAGCGGGAGTAGGGCAGATACGCAGTATTTT.

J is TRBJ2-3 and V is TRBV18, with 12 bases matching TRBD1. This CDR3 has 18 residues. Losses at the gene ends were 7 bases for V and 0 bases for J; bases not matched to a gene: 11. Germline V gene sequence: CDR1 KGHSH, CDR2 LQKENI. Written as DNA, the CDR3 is TGTGCCAGCTGTCCCGGGACAGGGGGCGCGAGGAGCACAGATACGCAGTATTTT. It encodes CASCPGTGGARSTDTQYF.

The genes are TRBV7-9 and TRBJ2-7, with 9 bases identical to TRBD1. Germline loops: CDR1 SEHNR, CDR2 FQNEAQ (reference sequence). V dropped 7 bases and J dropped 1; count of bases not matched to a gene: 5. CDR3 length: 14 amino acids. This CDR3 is CASTSGTGSYEQYF. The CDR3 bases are TGTGCCAGCACCTCCGGGACAGGGTCCTACGAGCAGTACTTC.

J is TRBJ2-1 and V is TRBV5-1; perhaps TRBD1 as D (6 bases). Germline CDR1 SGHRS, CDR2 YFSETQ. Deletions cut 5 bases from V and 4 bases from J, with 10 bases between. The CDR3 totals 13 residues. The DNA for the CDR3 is TGCGCCAGCAGACTGGACAGTTACAATGAGCAGTTCTTC. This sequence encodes CASRLDSYNEQFF. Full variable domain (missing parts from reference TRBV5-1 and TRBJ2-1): KAGVTQTPRYLIKTRGQQVTLSCSPISGHRSVSWYQQTPGQGLQFLFEYFSETQRNKGNFPGRFSGRQFSNSRSEMNVSTLELGDSALYLCASRLDSYNEQFFGPGTRLTVL.

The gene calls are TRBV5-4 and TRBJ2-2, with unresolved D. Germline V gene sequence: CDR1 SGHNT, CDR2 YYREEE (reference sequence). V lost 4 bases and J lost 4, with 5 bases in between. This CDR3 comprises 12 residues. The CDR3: CASSQITGELFF. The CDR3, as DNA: TGTGCCAGCAGCCAAATCACCGGGGAGCTGTTTTTT.

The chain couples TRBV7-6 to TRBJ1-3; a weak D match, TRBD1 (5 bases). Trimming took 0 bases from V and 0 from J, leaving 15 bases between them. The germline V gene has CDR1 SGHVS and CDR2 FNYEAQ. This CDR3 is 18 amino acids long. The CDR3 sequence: CASSLAPTGAGSGNTIYF. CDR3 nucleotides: TGTGCCAGCAGCTTAGCTCCCACAGGCGCCGGCTCTGGAAACACCATATATTTT. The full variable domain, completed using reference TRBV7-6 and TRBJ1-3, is GAGVSQSPRYKVTKRGQDVALRCDPISGHVSLYWYRQALGQGPEFLTYFNYEAQQDKSGLPNDRFSAERPEGSISTLTIQRTEQRDSAMYRCASSLAPTGAGSGNTIYFGEGSWLTVV.

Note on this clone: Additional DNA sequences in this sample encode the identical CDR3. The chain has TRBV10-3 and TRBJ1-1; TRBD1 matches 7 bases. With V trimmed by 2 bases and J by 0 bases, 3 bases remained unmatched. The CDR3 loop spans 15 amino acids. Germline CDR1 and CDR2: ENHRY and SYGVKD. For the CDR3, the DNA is TGTGCCATCAGTGAGCCGGGACAGTTGAACACTGAAGCTTTCTTT. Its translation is CAISEPGQLNTEAFF.

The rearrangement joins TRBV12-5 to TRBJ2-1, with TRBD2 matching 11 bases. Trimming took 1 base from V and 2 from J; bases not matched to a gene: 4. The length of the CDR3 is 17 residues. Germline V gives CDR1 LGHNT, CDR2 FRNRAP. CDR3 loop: CASGLAFSGGAYNEQFF. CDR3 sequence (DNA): TGTGCTAGTGGTTTGGCTTTTAGCGGGGGGGCCTACAATGAGCAGTTCTTC.

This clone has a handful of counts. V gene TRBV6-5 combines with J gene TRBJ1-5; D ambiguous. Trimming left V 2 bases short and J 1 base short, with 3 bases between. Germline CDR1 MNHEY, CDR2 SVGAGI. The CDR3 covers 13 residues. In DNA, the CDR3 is TGTGCCAGCAGTTACAGGAGCAATCAGCCCCAGCATTTT. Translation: CASSYRSNQPQHF.

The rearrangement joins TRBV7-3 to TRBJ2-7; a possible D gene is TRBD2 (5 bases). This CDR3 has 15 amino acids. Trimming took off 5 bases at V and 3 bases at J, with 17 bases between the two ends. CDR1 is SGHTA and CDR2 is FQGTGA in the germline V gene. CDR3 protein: CASSPGNKPLYEQYF. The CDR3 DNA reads TGTGCCAGCAGCCCCGGGAACAAGCCCCTCTACGAGCAGTACTTC.

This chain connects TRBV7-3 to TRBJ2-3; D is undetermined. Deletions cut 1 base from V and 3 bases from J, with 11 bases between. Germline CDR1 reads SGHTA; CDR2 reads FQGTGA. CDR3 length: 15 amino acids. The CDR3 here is CASSLRPYKTDTQYF. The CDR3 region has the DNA TGTGCCAGCAGCTTAAGACCATACAAAACAGATACGCAGTATTTT.

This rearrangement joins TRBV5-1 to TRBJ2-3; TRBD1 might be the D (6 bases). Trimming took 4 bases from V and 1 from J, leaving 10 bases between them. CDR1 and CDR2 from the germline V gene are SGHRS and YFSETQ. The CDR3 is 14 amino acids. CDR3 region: CASSRRQGTDTQYF. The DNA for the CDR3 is TGCGCCAGCAGCCGCAGACAGGGCACAGATACGCAGTATTTT.

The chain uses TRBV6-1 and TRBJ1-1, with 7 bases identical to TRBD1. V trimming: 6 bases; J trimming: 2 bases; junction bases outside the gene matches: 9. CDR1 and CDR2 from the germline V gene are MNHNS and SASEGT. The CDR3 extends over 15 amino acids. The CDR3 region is CASRKTGSVNTEAFF. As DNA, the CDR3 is TGTGCCAGCAGGAAGACAGGGTCAGTTAACACTGAAGCTTTCTTT.

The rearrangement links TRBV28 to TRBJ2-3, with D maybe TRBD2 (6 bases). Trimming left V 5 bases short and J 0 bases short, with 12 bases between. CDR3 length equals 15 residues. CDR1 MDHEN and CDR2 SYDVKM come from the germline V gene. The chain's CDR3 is CASSPSGTSTDTQYF. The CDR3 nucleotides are TGTGCCAGCAGTCCCTCAGGGACTAGCACAGATACGCAGTATTTT.

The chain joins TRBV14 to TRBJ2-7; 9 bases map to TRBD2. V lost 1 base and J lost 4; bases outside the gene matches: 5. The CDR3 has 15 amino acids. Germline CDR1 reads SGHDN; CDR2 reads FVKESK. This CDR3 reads CASSQGLAGTYEQYF. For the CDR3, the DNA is TGTGCCAGCAGCCAAGGTCTAGCGGGAACGTACGAGCAGTACTTC.

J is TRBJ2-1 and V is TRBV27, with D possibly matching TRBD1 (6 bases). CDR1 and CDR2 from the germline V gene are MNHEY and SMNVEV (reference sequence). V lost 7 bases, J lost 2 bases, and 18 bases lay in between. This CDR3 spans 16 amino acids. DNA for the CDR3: TGTGCCAGCACCACTGGACAGAGTGGACCCTACAATGAGCAGTTCTTC. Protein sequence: CASTTGQSGPYNEQFF.

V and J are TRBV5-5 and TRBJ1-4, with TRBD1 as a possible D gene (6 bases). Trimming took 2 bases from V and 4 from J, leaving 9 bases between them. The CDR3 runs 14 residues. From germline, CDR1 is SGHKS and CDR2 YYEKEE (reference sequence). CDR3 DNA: TGTGCCAGCAGCTTCGGACAGTATAATGAAAAACTGTTTTTT. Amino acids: CASSFGQYNEKLFF.

DNA for the CDR3: TGTGCCTGGAGTGTATGGGGTGGCCGGGGAGATACGCAGTATTTT. Amino acid sequence: CAWSVWGGRGDTQYF. This chain uses TRBV30 with TRBJ2-3; possibly TRBD2 for D (5 bases). Germline loops: CDR1 GTSNPN, CDR2 SVGIG (reference sequence). This CDR3 is built from 15 residues. V was trimmed by 0 bases and J by 5 bases, leaving 15 bases between them. The variable domain in full, with the rest retrieved from reference TRBV30 and TRBJ2-3, is SQTIHQWPATLVQPVGSPLSLECTVEGTSNPNLYWYRQAAGRGLQLLFYSVGIGQISSEVPQNLSASRPQDRQFILSSKKLLLSDSGFYLCAWSVWGGRGDTQYFGPGTRLTVL.

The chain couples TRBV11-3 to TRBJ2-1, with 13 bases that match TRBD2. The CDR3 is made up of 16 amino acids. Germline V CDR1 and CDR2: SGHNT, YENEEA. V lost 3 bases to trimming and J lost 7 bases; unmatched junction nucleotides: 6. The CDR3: CASSFRTSGRWNEQFF. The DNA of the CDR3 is TGTGCCAGCAGCTTCCGGACTAGCGGGAGATGGAATGAGCAGTTCTTC. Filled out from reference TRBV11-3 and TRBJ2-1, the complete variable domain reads EAGVVQSPRYKIIEKKQPVAFWCNPISGHNTLYWYLQNLGQGPELLIRYENEEAVDDSQLPKDRFSAERLKGVDSTLKIQPAELGDSAVYLCASSFRTSGRWNEQFFGPGTRLTVL.

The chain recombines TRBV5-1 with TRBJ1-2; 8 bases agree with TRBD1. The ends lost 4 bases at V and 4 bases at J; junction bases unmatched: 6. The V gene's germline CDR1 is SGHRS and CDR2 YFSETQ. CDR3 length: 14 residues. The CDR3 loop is CASSPDREVYGYTF. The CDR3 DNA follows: TGCGCCAGCAGCCCGGACAGGGAGGTCTATGGCTACACCTTC.

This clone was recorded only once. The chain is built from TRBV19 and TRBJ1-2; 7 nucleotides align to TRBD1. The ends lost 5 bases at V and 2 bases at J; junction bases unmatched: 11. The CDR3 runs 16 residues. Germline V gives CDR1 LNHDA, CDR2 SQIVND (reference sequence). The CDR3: CASSPYPGGNNYGYTF. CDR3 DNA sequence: TGTGCCAGTAGTCCTTACCCAGGGGGTAACAACTATGGCTACACCTTC. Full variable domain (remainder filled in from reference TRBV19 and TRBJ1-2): DGGITQSPKYLFRKEGQNVTLSCEQNLNHDAMYWYRQDPGQGLRLIYYSQIVNDFQKGDIAEGYSVSREKKESFPLTVTSAQKNPTAFYLCASSPYPGGNNYGYTFGSGTRLTVV.

CDR3 residues: CASSLGTSVNEQFF. The CDR3 DNA follows: TGTGCCAGCAGCCTGGGGACTAGTGTAAATGAGCAGTTCTTC. The chain combines TRBV11-2 with TRBJ2-1, with TRBD2 matching over 8 bases. The CDR3 runs 14 residues. V was pared by 5 bases and J by 7 bases, with 7 bases of the junction left unmatched. Germline V gene lookup returns CDR1 SGHAT and CDR2 FQNNGV. Variable domain in full (rest from reference TRBV11-2 and TRBJ2-1): EAGVAQSPRYKIIEKRQSVAFWCNPISGHATLYWYQQILGQGPKLLIQFQNNGVVDDSQLPKDRFSAERLKGVDSTLKIQPAKLEDSAVYLCASSLGTSVNEQFFGPGTRLTVL.

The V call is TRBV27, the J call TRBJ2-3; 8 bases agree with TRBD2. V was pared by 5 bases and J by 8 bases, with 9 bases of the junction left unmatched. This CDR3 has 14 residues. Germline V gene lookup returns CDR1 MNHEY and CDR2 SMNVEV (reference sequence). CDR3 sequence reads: CASSIGLASGTQYF. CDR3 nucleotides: TGTGCCAGCAGTATCGGACTAGCCTCTGGTACGCAGTATTTT.

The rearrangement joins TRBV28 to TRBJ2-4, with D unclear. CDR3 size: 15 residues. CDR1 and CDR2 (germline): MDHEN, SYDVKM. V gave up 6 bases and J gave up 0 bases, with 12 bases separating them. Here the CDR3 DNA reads TGTGCCAGCAGCTTTCCTGGGCTAGCCAAAAACATTCAGTACTTC. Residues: CASSFPGLAKNIQYF.

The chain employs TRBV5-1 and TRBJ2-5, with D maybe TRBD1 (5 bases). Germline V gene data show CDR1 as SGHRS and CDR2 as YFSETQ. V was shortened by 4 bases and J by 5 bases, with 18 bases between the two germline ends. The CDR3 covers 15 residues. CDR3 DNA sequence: TGCGCCAGCAGCCCCATGACAGCCCTGGGGGAGACCCAGTACTTC. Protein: CASSPMTALGETQYF.